This T cell receptor beta chain is from a study of T-cell reconstitution after alpha-beta-depleted transplantation in children. General study results and limits: T-cell numbers and diversity one year post-transplant derived largely from freshly generated T cells.

V lost 7 bases to trimming and J lost 4 bases; unmatched junction nucleotides: 7. CDR3 size: 14 residues. CDR1 is SNHLY and CDR2 is FYNNEI in the germline V gene. The TCRbeta library was prepared with unique molecular identifiers. TCRdb called the PCR reads again in MiXCR, with one record for every CDR3 protein. The sample shows 300,000 to 350,000 distinct CDR3 sequences, about 16% of them seen only once. To note about this clonotype: Its antigen is still unknown.

This specimen was PBMCs, mostly from graft donor cells, taken 360 days after TCRalphabeta/CD19-depleted stem cell transplant. This receptor was identified in a male patient aged 2-10 years who had a stem cell transplant for acute lymphoblastic leukemia, so the T cells may come from the graft donor. V gene TRBV2 combines with J gene TRBJ2-7; 10 bases are shared with TRBD1. The CDR3 region is CASNRGTGVYEQYF. In DNA, the CDR3 is TGTGCCAGCAATCGTGGGACAGGGGTTTACGAGCAGTACTTC.